These 31 T cell receptor beta chains share one sample of origin, sequenced in a study of shared clonotypes between healthy human individuals. Clones were sequenced by immunoSEQ multiplex PCR, and TCRdb holds only the in-frame ones, with some missing. The sample lists approximately 740,000 clones, around two thirds occurring once. The sample taken for sequencing was memory CD4+ T cells sorted from blood. Subset here: CD45RA-negative fraction. The receptors come from a woman in her 30s in good health.

This clone was recorded a few times. V usage is TRBV27 and J usage is TRBJ2-1; 12 nucleotides agree with TRBD2. The CDR3 is 16 residues long. Per germline, CDR1 MNHEY and CDR2 SMNVEV (reference sequence). V lost 8 bases, J lost 7 bases, and 12 bases stayed unmatched. CDR3: CASVSSGRVIRNEQFF. The CDR3 DNA sequence: TGTGCCAGCGTATCTAGCGGGAGGGTCATAAGAAATGAGCAGTTCTTC.

This clone occurred once. The chain joins TRBV27 to TRBJ2-5, with D possibly being TRBD1 or TRBD2 (5 bases each). In germline, CDR1 is MNHEY, CDR2 SMNVEV (reference sequence). The CDR3 length is 13 residues. Trimming took off 5 bases at V and 5 bases at J, with 12 bases between the two ends. The CDR3 DNA sequence: TGTGCCAGCAGTCTGAGGGGAGCTGAGACCCAGTACTTC. Its translation is CASSLRGAETQYF.

The rearrangement links TRBV5-1 to TRBJ2-5, with D unresolved. The DNA end is more similar to TRBJ2-7, so the J call may be wrong. This CDR3 comprises 13 residues. CDR1 is SGHRS and CDR2 is YFSETQ in the germline V gene. CDR3 sequence: CASRRVGGHEQYF. The CDR3 nucleotides are TGCGCCAGCAGAAGGGTAGGCGGCCACGAGCAGTACTTC.

The chain joins TRBV5-1 to TRBJ2-2; perhaps TRBD2 as D (5 bases). V gave up 0 bases and J gave up 3 bases, with 9 bases separating them. This CDR3 has 15 residues. The germline gives CDR1 SGHRS, CDR2 YFSETQ. Here the CDR3 reads CASSLELGDTGELFF. DNA of the CDR3: TGCGCCAGCAGCTTGGAACTAGGTGACACCGGGGAGCTGTTTTTT.

For the CDR3, the DNA is TGTGCCATCAGTGAAGGAGGCGGGAGTCGCGACGAGCAGTACTTC. Translating gives CAISEGGGSRDEQYF. The chain has TRBV10-3 and TRBJ2-7; 7 bases are a match to TRBD2. Trimming removed 3 bases from V and 5 bases from J; junction bases left unmatched: 10. The CDR3 is 15 amino acids. Germline assignment: CDR1 ENHRY and CDR2 SYGVKD.

With regard to this clone: This sample also contains other DNA sequences that code for the same CDR3. V gene TRBV11-3 combines with J gene TRBJ2-3, with 7 bases fitting TRBD2. With V trimmed by 5 bases and J by 4 bases, 6 bases remained unmatched. The CDR3 loop spans 14 amino acids. Germline V lookup: CDR1 SGHNT, CDR2 YENEEA. CDR3 sequence reads: CASSPGGFADTQYF. CDR3 nucleotides: TGTGCCAGCAGCCCGGGAGGATTCGCAGATACGCAGTATTTT.

This clone was observed a single time. V gene TRBV28 combines with J gene TRBJ2-7; 13 nucleotides agree with TRBD2. CDR1 is MDHEN, CDR2 SYDVKM, per germline. The CDR3 is made up of 15 amino acids. The V and J ends lost 10 bases and 5 bases, in that order; junction bases with no gene match: 11. The CDR3 nucleotides read TGTGCCATCACTTCCCGGACTAGCGGGAGCAACGAGCAGTACTTC. It specifies CAITSRTSGSNEQYF.

The chain has TRBV4-1 and TRBJ2-1, with D perhaps matching TRBD2 (5 bases). Trimming shortened V by 5 bases and J by 2 bases, and 13 bases separated the two germline ends. The CDR3 spans 15 residues. The germline V gene encodes CDR1 MGHRA and CDR2 YSYEKL. CDR3 sequence: CASSKPLATYNEQFF. The CDR3 bases are TGCGCCAGCAGCAAACCGCTAGCCACCTACAATGAGCAGTTCTTC.

The gene calls are TRBV2 and TRBJ1-5; the D is unclear. Trimming left V 8 bases short and J 5 bases short, with 10 bases between. There are 12 residues in the CDR3. The germline CDR1 and CDR2 sequences are SNHLY and FYNNEI. DNA of the CDR3: TGTGCCAGCGGAGACACTGATCAGCCCCAGCATTTT. This gives the protein CASGDTDQPQHF. Drawing the rest from reference TRBV2 and TRBJ1-5, the complete variable domain is EPEVTQTPSHQVTQMGQEVILRCVPISNHLYFYWYRQILGQKVEFLVSFYNNEISEKSEIFDDQFSVERPDGSNFTLKIRSTKLEDSAMYFCASGDTDQPQHFGDGTRLSIL.

V and J are TRBV11-2 and TRBJ2-3, with D perhaps TRBD1 or TRBD2 (5 bases each). The ends were cut back, 4 bases at V and 9 bases at J, with 17 bases in the middle. The CDR3 consists of 14 residues. The germline V gene has CDR1 SGHAT and CDR2 FQNNGV. For the CDR3, the DNA is TGTGCCAGCAGCTCGGGGACGGGCCCGGAGACGCAGTATTTT. This encodes CASSSGTGPETQYF.

This chain uses TRBV27 with TRBJ2-7; D may be TRBD1 (6 bases). V was shortened by 6 bases and J by 4 bases, with 10 bases between the two germline ends. The CDR3 extends over 12 amino acids. The germline gives CDR1 MNHEY, CDR2 SMNVEV (reference sequence). CDR3 DNA: TGTGCCAGCAGGATTACAGGGTACGAGCAGTACTTC. Amino acids: CASRITGYEQYF.

The V call is TRBV28, the J call TRBJ1-4, with 8 bases lining up with TRBD1. The germline V gene has CDR1 MDHEN and CDR2 SYDVKM. The CDR3 sequence is 14 residues long. Germline trimming cut 6 bases from V and 8 bases from J; bases unmatched to any gene: 8. The CDR3 region is CASRGGTGREKLFF. CDR3 bases: TGTGCCAGCAGGGGGGGGACAGGACGGGAAAAACTGTTTTTT.

The chain carries TRBV28 and TRBJ1-1; 7 positions agree with TRBD1. With 7 bases clipped from V and 1 base from J, the junction kept 9 bases outside the gene matches. Germline V gene lookup returns CDR1 MDHEN and CDR2 SYDVKM. This CDR3 spans 15 amino acids. CDR3 in DNA: TGTGCCAGCATCCAGGGGGGGCGAGGGAACACTGAAGCTTTCTTT. Its protein is CASIQGGRGNTEAFF. Full variable domain (outside the CDR3, taken from reference TRBV28 and TRBJ1-1): DVKVTQSSRYLVKRTGEKVFLECVQDMDHENMFWYRQDPGLGLRLIYFSYDVKMKEKGDIPEGYSVSREKKERFSLILESASTNQTSMYLCASIQGGRGNTEAFFGQGTRLTVV.

This clone was observed a few times. V and J are TRBV19 and TRBJ1-5, with a tentative D call TRBD1 (5 bases). Trimming cost V 3 bases and J 10 bases, with 16 bases left between them. CDR1 is LNHDA, CDR2 SQIVND, per germline (reference sequence). This CDR3 comprises 14 residues. The CDR3 DNA is TGTGCCAGTAGTATGGGCAGGGCCCAATCCCCCCAGCATTTT. Protein sequence: CASSMGRAQSPQHF.

V is TRBV28 and J is TRBJ2-7; the D gene is possibly TRBD2 (6 bases). The germline V and J ends were trimmed by 2 bases and 6 bases, with 14 bases remaining between them. Germline lookup yields CDR1 MDHEN and CDR2 SYDVKM. This CDR3 comprises 14 residues. The CDR3 DNA sequence: TGTGCCAGCAGTTTACTGGAGGGAAGAGGCGAGCAGTACTTC. Protein product: CASSLLEGRGEQYF.

The chain joins TRBV6-4 to TRBJ1-2, with 12 bases aligning to TRBD1. There are 15 residues in the CDR3. J lost 7 bases, V lost 4 bases, and 7 bases had no gene match. Germline CDR1 is MRHNA and CDR2 is SNTAGT. This CDR3 is CASSVTGTGGSGYTF. The CDR3 nucleotides read TGTGCCAGCAGTGTTACCGGGACAGGGGGCTCTGGCTACACCTTC.

CDR3 in DNA: TGTGCCAGCAGCCCAAGGCGAGGGTATGGCTACACCTTC. This gives the protein CASSPRRGYGYTF. The V gene is TRBV6-5, the J gene TRBJ1-2; D gene unclear. Germline V gives CDR1 MNHEY, CDR2 SVGAGI. This CDR3 has 13 amino acids. Trimming left V 6 bases short and J 5 bases short, with 13 bases between.

The chain combines TRBV4-1 with TRBJ1-4, with a weak D call TRBD1 (6 bases). Germline V gene sequence: CDR1 MGHRA, CDR2 YSYEKL. The V gene lost 1 base and the J gene lost 6 bases, with 18 bases spanning the gap. CDR3 length equals 17 residues. The CDR3 nucleotides are TGCGCCAGCAGCCAAGCCGTCGTGGGGGCAGGGGATGAAAAACTGTTTTTT. It is translated as CASSQAVVGAGDEKLFF.

The chain combines TRBV7-2 with TRBJ2-1; D ambiguous. CDR1 is SGHTA, CDR2 FQGNSA, per germline. V lost 3 bases, J lost 5 bases, and 11 bases lay in between. This CDR3 is built from 14 residues. CDR3 nucleotide sequence: TGTGCCAGCAGCTTTCGACGGGTTAACAATGAGCAGTTCTTC. Translation: CASSFRRVNNEQFF.

A remark on this clone: This sequence may be a read error, since a much larger clone differs from it by one base. This same CDR3 is encoded by further DNA sequences in the sample. V is TRBV14 and J is TRBJ2-7; either TRBD1 or TRBD2 may supply D (5 bases each). This CDR3 is 13 amino acids long. Looked up from germline, CDR1 is SGHDN and CDR2 is FVKESK. Trimming cost V 6 bases and J 3 bases, with 12 bases left between them. CDR3 in amino acids: CASSPGTLYEQYF. As DNA, the CDR3 is TGTGCCAGCAGTCCCGGGACCCTCTACGAGCAGTACTTC. Variable domain in full (rest from reference TRBV14 and TRBJ2-7): EAGVTQFPSHSVIEKGQTVTLRCDPISGHDNLYWYRRVMGKEIKFLLHFVKESKQDESGMPNNRFLAERTGGTYSTLKVQPAELEDSGVYFCASSPGTLYEQYFGPGTRLTVT.

V and J are TRBV4-1 and TRBJ2-2; tentatively, D is TRBD1 or TRBD2 (5 bases each). CDR3 length: 13 residues. V was cut by 4 bases and J by 7 bases, with 10 bases left in between. Germline lookup yields CDR1 MGHRA and CDR2 YSYEKL. CDR3 region: CASSPRGGGELFF. CDR3 in DNA: TGCGCCAGCAGCCCCCGTGGGGGCGGGGAGCTGTTTTTT.

The chain carries TRBV5-4 and TRBJ2-1; D is uncertain. Germline loops: CDR1 SGHNT, CDR2 YYREEE (reference sequence). V was cut by 5 bases and J by 2 bases, with 17 bases left in between. This CDR3 has 16 amino acids. CDR3 bases: TGTGCCAGCAGGCCCCGACCCTACAGCCCCTACAATGAGCAGTTCTTC. Translation gives CASRPRPYSPYNEQFF.

This chain joins TRBV25-1 and TRBJ2-7; D possibly uses TRBD1 or TRBD2 (5 bases each). Looked up from germline, CDR1 is MGHDK and CDR2 is SYGVNS. Trimming cost V 6 bases and J 3 bases, with 12 bases left between them. The CDR3 contains 13 residues. Here the CDR3 reads CASSRDGRYEQYF. The CDR3 DNA sequence: TGTGCCAGCAGCCGGGACGGACGCTACGAGCAGTACTTC.

This chain connects TRBV28 to TRBJ2-2, with 7 bases matching TRBD2. The CDR3 is made up of 17 amino acids. Germline V gene sequence: CDR1 MDHEN, CDR2 SYDVKM. V was pared by 3 bases and J by 3 bases, with 10 bases of the junction left unmatched. The DNA of the CDR3 is TGTGCCAGCAGTTTCTCTTTTCTAGCGGCCCACACCGGGGAGCTGTTTTTT. Protein: CASSFSFLAAHTGELFF.

This clone was found once. The V gene is TRBV10-2, the J gene TRBJ1-5; 9 bases are shared with TRBD1. V lost 3 bases and J lost 6; bases outside the gene matches: 6. The CDR3 length is 15 residues. Per the germline V gene, CDR1 is WSHSY and CDR2 is SAAADI. The CDR3 loop reads CASSELQGASQPQHF. CDR3 bases: TGCGCCAGCAGTGAACTACAGGGGGCGTCTCAGCCCCAGCATTTT.

The rearrangement links TRBV5-1 to TRBJ2-6, with TRBD1 matching 7 bases. Germline CDR1 reads SGHRS; CDR2 reads YFSETQ. This CDR3 has 16 amino acids. The trim removed 2 bases at V and 4 bases at J, leaving 6 bases unmatched. The CDR3 DNA is TGCGCCAGCAGCTTCAACAGGGGTTCCGGGGCCAACGTCCTGACTTTC. Translated: CASSFNRGSGANVLTF. Full variable domain (missing parts from reference TRBV5-1 and TRBJ2-6): KAGVTQTPRYLIKTRGQQVTLSCSPISGHRSVSWYQQTPGQGLQFLFEYFSETQRNKGNFPGRFSGRQFSNSRSEMNVSTLELGDSALYLCASSFNRGSGANVLTFGAGSRLTVL.

The J gene is TRBJ2-1, the V gene TRBV4-2; TRBD2 matches at 7 bases. The CDR3 runs to 16 residues. The germline CDR1 and CDR2 sequences are LGHNA and YNFKEQ. V lost 3 bases to trimming and J lost 0 bases; unmatched junction nucleotides: 5. In DNA form, the CDR3 reads TGTGCCAGCAGCCATCTCGGCGGGAGCTCCTACAATGAGCAGTTCTTC. It is translated as CASSHLGGSSYNEQFF.

The gene calls are TRBV10-3 and TRBJ2-7, with D possibly matching TRBD2 (5 bases). V was trimmed by 3 bases and J by 1 base, leaving 13 bases between them. Germline CDR1 is ENHRY and CDR2 is SYGVKD. The CDR3 runs to 15 residues. The CDR3 region has the DNA TGTGCCATCAGTGACAGCGGCGCCGCTTCCTACGAGCAGTACTTC. This translates into CAISDSGAASYEQYF.

This clone was seen only a few times. The chain joins TRBV7-8 to TRBJ1-5, with D uncertain. Germline V gene data show CDR1 as SGHVS and CDR2 as FQNEAQ. The CDR3 runs 15 residues. The V end was cut by 5 bases, the J end by 2 bases, with 13 bases between. The CDR3 reads CASSVDRVRNQPQHF. The CDR3 nucleotides are TGTGCCAGCAGCGTTGACCGGGTTCGCAATCAGCCCCAGCATTTT.

This chain uses TRBV19 with TRBJ1-2; perhaps TRBD1 as D (6 bases). This CDR3 has 12 residues. Germline V gene sequence: CDR1 LNHDA, CDR2 SQIVND (reference sequence). V lost 6 bases and J 3 bases, leaving 8 bases between the germline ends. As DNA, the CDR3 is TGTGCCAGTAGAGGACAGTACTATGGCTACACCTTC. Protein product: CASRGQYYGYTF.

The chain links TRBV5-1 to TRBJ2-4, with 8 bases fitting TRBD2. Germline CDR1 and CDR2: SGHRS and YFSETQ. The V and J ends lost 3 bases and 3 bases, in that order; junction bases with no gene match: 11. The CDR3 sequence is 17 residues long. CDR3 in DNA: TGCGCCAGCAGCTCACGGCGGGGGGTAGCTGGCAAAAACATTCAGTACTTC. Translated: CASSSRRGVAGKNIQYF.